These T cell receptor beta chains were read from a single sample in a study of OX40 agonist ivuxolimab in advanced cancers. Produced via immunoSEQ multiplex PCR; TCRdb's table is partial and in-frame only. The sample yields tens of thousands of clones, around nine tenths seen once. The sample was CD4+ or CD8+ T cells sorted from blood, taken in a trial of the OX40 agonist ivuxolimab. The receptors were gathered from an adult with an advanced solid tumor such as melanoma, head and neck, liver or kidney cancer. Both conserved end residues are part of each CDR3. Each record gives: D gene, clone size, V gene, J gene, CDR3 protein, CDR3 DNA. A D gene is named only where the DNA matches it firmly. For some rows the clone size is stated as once, few or many, or as a class when expanded; others skip it.

TRBD1,NA,TRBV5-1,TRBJ2-3,CASSVGQGRSDTQYF,TGCGCCAGCAGCGTGGGACAGGGCAGGTCAGATACGCAGTATTTT
NA,NA,TRBV5-1,TRBJ2-3,CASSSSDTQYF,TGCGCCAGCAGCTCCTCAGATACGCAGTATTTT
NA,NA,TRBV7-7,TRBJ2-5,CASSPTSDLETQYF,TGTGCCAGCAGCCCGACTAGTGATTTAGAGACCCAGTACTTC
NA,once,TRBV18,TRBJ2-3,CASSPDTDTQYF,TGTGCCAGCTCACCGGACACAGATACGCAGTATTTT
NA,NA,TRBV14,TRBJ2-7,CASSQDLTVYEQYF,TGTGCCAGCAGCCAAGATCTGACAGTCTACGAGCAGTACTTC
NA,NA,TRBV6-5,TRBJ1-2,CASSYDLQGRYGYTF,TGTGCCAGCAGTTATGACCTACAGGGTCGGTATGGCTACACCTTC
NA,NA,TRBV6-1,TRBJ1-2,CASSEPRGTPYGYTF,TGTGCCAGCAGTGAACCTCGGGGCACTCCCTATGGCTACACCTTC
NA,NA,TRBV18,TRBJ1-3,CASSPKSDGNSGNTIYF,TGTGCCAGCTCACCCAAATCGGACGGCAACTCTGGAAACACCATATATTTT
NA,once,TRBV19,TRBJ2-7,CASKRQGVYEQYF,TGTGCCAGTAAGCGACAAGGCGTTTACGAGCAGTACTTC
NA,NA,TRBV6-5,TRBJ2-2,CASSYSNVVSGELFF,TGTGCCAGCAGTTACTCGAATGTAGTCTCCGGGGAGCTGTTTTTT
TRBD2,few,TRBV11-2,TRBJ2-2,CASSFSSGSLTGELFF,TGTGCCAGCAGCTTCTCTAGCGGGAGTTTGACCGGGGAGCTGTTTTTT
TRBD2,NA,TRBV4-1,TRBJ2-3,CASSQGTSSRDTQYF,TGCGCCAGCAGCCAAGGGACTAGCAGCCGAGATACGCAGTATTTT